The TCR beta chain described here comes from a study of liver allograft versus peripheral blood T cells. The overall study: Repertoires from peripheral blood of liver transplant recipients were compared with those inside their transplanted livers.

TCRdb analysed the reads with MiXCR anew, one entry per CDR3 protein. The sample lists about 6,300 distinct CDR3 sequences, about a sixth occurring once. This clonotype occurred many times. Its antigen remains unknown. The CDR3 covers 17 residues. The germline CDR1 and CDR2 sequences are LNHDA and SQIVND (reference sequence). Germline trimming cut 4 bases from V and 4 bases from J; bases unmatched to any gene: 8. Study-wide results and caveats: Reported data describe T cell receptor repertoires within liver allografts as differing from those in peripheral blood.

The chain links TRBV19 to TRBJ2-5; 14 bases line up with TRBD2. The receptor's source is a human patient who had a liver transplant. Some T cells could come from the graft donor. The CDR3 is CASSRTSGGPLGETQYF. CDR3 DNA sequence: TGTGCCAGTAGTAGGACTAGCGGGGGGCCTCTCGGAGAGACCCAGTACTTC. The full variable domain, rest sourced from reference TRBV19 and TRBJ2-5, is DGGITQSPKYLFRKEGQNVTLSCEQNLNHDAMYWYRQDPGQGLRLIYYSQIVNDFQKGDIAEGYSVSREKKESFPLTVTSAQKNPTAFYLCASSRTSGGPLGETQYFGPGTRLLVL.